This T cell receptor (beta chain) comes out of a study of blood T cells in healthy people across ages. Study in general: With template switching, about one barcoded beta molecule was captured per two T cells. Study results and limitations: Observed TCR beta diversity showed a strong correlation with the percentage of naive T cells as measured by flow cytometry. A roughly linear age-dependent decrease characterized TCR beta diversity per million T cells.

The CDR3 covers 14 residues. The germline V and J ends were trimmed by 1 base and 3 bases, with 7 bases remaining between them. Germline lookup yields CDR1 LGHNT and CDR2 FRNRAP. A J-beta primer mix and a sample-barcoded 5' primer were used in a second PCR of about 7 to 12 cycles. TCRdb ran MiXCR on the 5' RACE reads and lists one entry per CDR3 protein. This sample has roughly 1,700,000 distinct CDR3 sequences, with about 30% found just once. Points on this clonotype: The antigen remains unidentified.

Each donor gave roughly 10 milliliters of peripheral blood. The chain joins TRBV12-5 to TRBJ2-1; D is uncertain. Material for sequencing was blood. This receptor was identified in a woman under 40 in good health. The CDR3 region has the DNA TGTGCTAGTGGTTTGGGGGCGAACTACAATGAGCAGTTCTTC. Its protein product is CASGLGANYNEQFF.